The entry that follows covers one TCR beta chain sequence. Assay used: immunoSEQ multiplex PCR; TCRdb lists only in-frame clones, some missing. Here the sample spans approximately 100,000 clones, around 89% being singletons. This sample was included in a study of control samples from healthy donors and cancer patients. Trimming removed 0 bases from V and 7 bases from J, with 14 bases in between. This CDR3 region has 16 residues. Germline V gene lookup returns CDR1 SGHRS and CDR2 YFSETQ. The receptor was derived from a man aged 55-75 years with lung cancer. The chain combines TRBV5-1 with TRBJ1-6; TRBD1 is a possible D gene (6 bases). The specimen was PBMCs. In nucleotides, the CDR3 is TGCGCCAGCAGCTTGGATTTCCGGGGGCAGAATTCACCCCTCCACTTT. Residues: CASSLDFRGQNSPLHF.